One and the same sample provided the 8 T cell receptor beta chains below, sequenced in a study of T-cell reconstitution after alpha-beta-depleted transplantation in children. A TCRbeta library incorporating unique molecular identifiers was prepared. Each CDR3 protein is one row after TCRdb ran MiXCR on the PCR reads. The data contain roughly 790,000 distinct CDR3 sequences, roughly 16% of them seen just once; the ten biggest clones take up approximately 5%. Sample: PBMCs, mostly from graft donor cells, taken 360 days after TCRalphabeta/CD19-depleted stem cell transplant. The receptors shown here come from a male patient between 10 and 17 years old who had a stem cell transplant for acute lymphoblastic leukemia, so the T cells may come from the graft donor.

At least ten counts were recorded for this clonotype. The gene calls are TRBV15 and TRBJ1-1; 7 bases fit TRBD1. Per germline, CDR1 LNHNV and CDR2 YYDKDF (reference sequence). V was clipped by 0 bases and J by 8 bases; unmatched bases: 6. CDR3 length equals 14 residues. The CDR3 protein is CATSRDSPGQEAFF. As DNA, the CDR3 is TGTGCCACCAGCAGAGATTCCCCGGGACAGGAAGCTTTCTTT.

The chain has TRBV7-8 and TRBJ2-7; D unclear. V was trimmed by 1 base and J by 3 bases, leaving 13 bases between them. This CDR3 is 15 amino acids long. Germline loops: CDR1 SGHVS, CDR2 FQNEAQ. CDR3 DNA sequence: TGTGCCAGCAGCTTAGACAGAGATTCAATCTACGAGCAGTACTTC. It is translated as CASSLDRDSIYEQYF.

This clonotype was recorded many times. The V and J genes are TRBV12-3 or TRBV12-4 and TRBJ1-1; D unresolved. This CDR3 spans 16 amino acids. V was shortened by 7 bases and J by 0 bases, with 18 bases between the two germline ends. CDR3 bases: TGTGCCAGCATCCAAGGCAGTCTCCGCATGAACACTGAAGCTTTCTTT. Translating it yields CASIQGSLRMNTEAFF.

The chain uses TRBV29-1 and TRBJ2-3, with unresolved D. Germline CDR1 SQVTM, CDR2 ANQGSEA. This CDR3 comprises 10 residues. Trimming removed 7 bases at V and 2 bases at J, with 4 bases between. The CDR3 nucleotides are TGCAGCGGTCTCACAGATACGCAGTATTTT. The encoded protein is CSGLTDTQYF.

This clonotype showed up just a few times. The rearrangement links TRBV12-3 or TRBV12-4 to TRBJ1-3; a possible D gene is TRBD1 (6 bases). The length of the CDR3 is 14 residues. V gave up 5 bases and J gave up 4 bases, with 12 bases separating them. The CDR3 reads CASSPGVSGNTIYF. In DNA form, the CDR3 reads TGTGCCAGCAGTCCAGGGGTCTCCGGAAACACCATATATTTT.

The CDR3 sequence: CASSHGGVGYNEQFF. CDR3 nucleotides: TGTGCCAGCAGCCACGGGGGAGTGGGGTACAATGAGCAGTTCTTC. The chain is built from TRBV3-1 and TRBJ2-1, with TRBD2 as a possible D gene (6 bases). Germline lookup yields CDR1 LGHDT and CDR2 YNNKEL (reference sequence). V lost 3 bases and J 4 bases, leaving 13 bases between the germline ends. The CDR3 is 15 residues long.

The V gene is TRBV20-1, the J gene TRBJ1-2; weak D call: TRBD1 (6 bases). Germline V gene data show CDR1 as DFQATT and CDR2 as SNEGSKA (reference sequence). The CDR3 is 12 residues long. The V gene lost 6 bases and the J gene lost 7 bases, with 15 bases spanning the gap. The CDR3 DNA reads TGCAGTGCGGAACCCTACAGGGCTGGCTACACCTTC. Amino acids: CSAEPYRAGYTF.

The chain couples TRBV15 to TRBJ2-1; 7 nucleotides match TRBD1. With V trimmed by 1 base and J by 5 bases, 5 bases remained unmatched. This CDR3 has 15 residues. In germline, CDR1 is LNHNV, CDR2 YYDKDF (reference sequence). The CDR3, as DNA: TGTGCCACCAGCAGAGTTGGGACAGCCAACAATGAGCAGTTCTTC. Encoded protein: CATSRVGTANNEQFF.